What follows is one T cell receptor beta chain and its context. Antigen specificity is unknown. Investigators isolated RNA and reverse transcribed it into cDNA to act as the sequencing template. This table comes from immunoSEQ multiplex PCR, and its TCRdb copy is limited to in-frame clones, with some not included. The table has around 130,000 clones, roughly 61% seen once; the top ten hold 3.5% to 5%. The source of the sample is a study of CD8+ T cells in alopecia areata. Study information: Patients in the treated group were given tofacitinib by mouth, 5 to 10 mg twice a day.

This CDR3 comprises 13 residues. Trimming shortened V by 6 bases and J by 4 bases, and 10 bases separated the two germline ends. The germline gives CDR1 MRHNA, CDR2 SNTAGT. Study results and caveats: Although TCR sharing was seen in mice, sharing across patients was less clear, possibly for HLA-related reasons.

Sequenced material: CD4+ T cells sorted from blood, taken at week 0. This chain links TRBV6-4 with TRBJ2-1; D is unresolved. The sequence derives from a human donor with alopecia areata. The CDR3 sequence: CASRAGPYNEQFF. For the CDR3, the DNA is TGTGCCAGCAGAGCCGGCCCATACAATGAGCAGTTCTTC.